These 8 T cell receptor beta chains were all obtained from the same sample, sequenced in a study of blood T cell repertoires in COVID-19. Sequencing used immunoSEQ multiplex PCR; TCRdb keeps in-frame clones, though not all of them. In the table there are 55,000 to 90,000 clones, approximately 90% of which are singletons. The sequencing sample was made of peripheral blood. These TCRs come from a human donor in a cohort sampled during active COVID-19.

The V call is TRBV11-2, the J call TRBJ2-7; D not resolved. From germline, CDR1 is SGHAT and CDR2 FQNNGV. Trimming removed 1 base at V and 2 bases at J, with 12 bases between. The CDR3 is 15 residues long. Here the CDR3 reads CASSLAPEETYEQYF. For the CDR3, the DNA is TGTGCCAGCAGCTTAGCCCCCGAGGAAACCTACGAGCAGTACTTC.

The chain has TRBV18 and TRBJ2-7; maybe TRBD2 (6 bases). The CDR3 runs 15 residues. Trimming pared 4 bases from V and 6 bases from J, leaving 19 bases between. Germline loops: CDR1 KGHSH, CDR2 LQKENI. This CDR3 reads CASSLRGRPPGEQYF. The CDR3 nucleotides are TGTGCCAGCTCACTGCGAGGGAGGCCCCCGGGCGAGCAGTACTTC.

The chain recombines TRBV3-1 (or the pseudogene TRBV3-2) with TRBJ1-6; maybe TRBD1 (6 bases). The CDR3 consists of 15 residues. Trimming took off 1 base at V and 8 bases at J, with 12 bases between the two ends. Germline V gene lookup returns CDR1 LGHDT and CDR2 YNNKEL (reference sequence). CDR3 residues: CASSQAGGRDSPLHF. The DNA for the CDR3 is TGTGCCAGCAGCCAAGCCGGGGGGCGGGATTCACCCCTCCACTTT.

This clone has just one count. The CDR3 spells CASSSLPRETQYF. The CDR3 DNA follows: TGCGCCAGCAGCTCTTTACCTAGAGAGACCCAGTACTTC. The chain recombines TRBV5-1 with TRBJ2-5; D gene unclear. Trimming took 3 bases from V and 4 from J, leaving 10 bases between them. Germline assignment: CDR1 SGHRS and CDR2 YFSETQ. The CDR3 totals 13 residues. Complete variable domain (other parts from reference TRBV5-1 and TRBJ2-5): KAGVTQTPRYLIKTRGQQVTLSCSPISGHRSVSWYQQTPGQGLQFLFEYFSETQRNKGNFPGRFSGRQFSNSRSEMNVSTLELGDSALYLCASSSLPRETQYFGPGTRLLVL.

The chain recombines TRBV4-1 with TRBJ2-1; no definite D call. Trimming removed 4 bases from V and 6 bases from J, with 10 bases in between. Germline CDR1 reads MGHRA; CDR2 reads YSYEKL. This CDR3 contains 13 residues. In DNA form, the CDR3 reads TGCGCCAGCAGCCTATGGCAATTCAATGAGCAGTTCTTC. Amino acid sequence: CASSLWQFNEQFF.

This clone was detected once. This chain connects TRBV19 to TRBJ1-4, with TRBD1 as a possible D gene (6 bases). Germline lookup yields CDR1 LNHDA and CDR2 SQIVND (reference sequence). The CDR3 has 13 amino acids. Deletions cut 4 bases from V and 7 bases from J, with 10 bases between. CDR3 residues: CASSTTGFEKLFF. The CDR3 DNA is TGTGCCAGTAGTACGACAGGATTTGAAAAACTGTTTTTT.

This clone was counted a few times. The chain is built from TRBV4-2 and TRBJ1-2, with D uncertain. The CDR3 contains 14 residues. Germline assignment: CDR1 LGHNA and CDR2 YNFKEQ. Trimming pared 1 base from V and 4 bases from J, leaving 10 bases between. CDR3 in DNA: TGTGCCAGCAGCCAAGTCGGGGAGGGCTATGGCTACACCTTC. Its protein product is CASSQVGEGYGYTF.

This chain joins TRBV7-9 and TRBJ1-1; possibly TRBD1 for D (6 bases). V dropped 5 bases and J dropped 1 base, with 14 bases sitting between them. The germline gives CDR1 SEHNR, CDR2 FQNEAQ (reference sequence). CDR3 length: 15 amino acids. Here the CDR3 reads CASSQTGHPNTEAFF. CDR3 in DNA: TGTGCCAGCAGCCAAACGGGACACCCGAACACTGAAGCTTTCTTT.